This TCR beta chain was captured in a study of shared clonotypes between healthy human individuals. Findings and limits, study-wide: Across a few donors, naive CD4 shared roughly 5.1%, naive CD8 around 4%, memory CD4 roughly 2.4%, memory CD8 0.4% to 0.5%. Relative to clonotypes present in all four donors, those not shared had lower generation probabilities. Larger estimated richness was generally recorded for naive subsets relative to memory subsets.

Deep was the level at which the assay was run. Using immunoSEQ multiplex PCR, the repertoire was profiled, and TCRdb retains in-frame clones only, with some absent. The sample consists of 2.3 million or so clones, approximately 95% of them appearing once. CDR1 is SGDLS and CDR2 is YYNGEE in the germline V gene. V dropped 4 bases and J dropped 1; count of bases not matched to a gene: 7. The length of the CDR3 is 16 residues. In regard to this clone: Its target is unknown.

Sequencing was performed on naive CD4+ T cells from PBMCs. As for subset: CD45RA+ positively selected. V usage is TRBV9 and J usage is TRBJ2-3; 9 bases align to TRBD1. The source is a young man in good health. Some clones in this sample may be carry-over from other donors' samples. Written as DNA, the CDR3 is TGTGCCAGCAGCTCCCGCCGGGACAGGGGCACAGATACGCAGTATTTT. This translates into CASSSRRDRGTDTQYF.